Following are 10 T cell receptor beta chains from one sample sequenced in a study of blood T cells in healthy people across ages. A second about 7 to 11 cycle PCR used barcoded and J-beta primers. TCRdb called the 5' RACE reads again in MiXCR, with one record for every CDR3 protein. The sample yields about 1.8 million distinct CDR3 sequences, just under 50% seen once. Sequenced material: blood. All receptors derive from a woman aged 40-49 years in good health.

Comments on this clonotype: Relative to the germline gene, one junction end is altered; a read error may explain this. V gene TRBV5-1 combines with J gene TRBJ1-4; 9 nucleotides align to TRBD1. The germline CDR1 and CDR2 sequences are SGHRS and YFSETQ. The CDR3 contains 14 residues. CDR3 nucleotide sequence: TGCGCCAGCAGCTGGACAGGGGCTAATGAAAAGCTGTTTTTT. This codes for CASSWTGANEKLFF.

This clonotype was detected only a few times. CDR3 protein: CSARDRRGPHSGANVLTF. The DNA of the CDR3 is TGCAGTGCTAGAGACCGGCGGGGGCCCCACTCTGGGGCCAACGTCCTGACTTTC. This chain uses TRBV20-1 with TRBJ2-6, with D maybe TRBD2 (7 bases). CDR3 length equals 18 residues. The V gene's germline CDR1 is DFQATT and CDR2 SNEGSKA (reference sequence). V gave up 0 bases and J gave up 0 bases, with 15 bases separating them.

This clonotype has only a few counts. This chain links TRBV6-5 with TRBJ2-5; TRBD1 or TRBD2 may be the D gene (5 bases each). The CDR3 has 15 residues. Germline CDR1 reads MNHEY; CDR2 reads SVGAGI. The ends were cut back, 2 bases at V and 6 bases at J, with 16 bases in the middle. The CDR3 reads CASSYIRDLGKTQYF. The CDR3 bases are TGTGCCAGCAGTTACATTCGGGACCTGGGGAAGACCCAGTACTTC.

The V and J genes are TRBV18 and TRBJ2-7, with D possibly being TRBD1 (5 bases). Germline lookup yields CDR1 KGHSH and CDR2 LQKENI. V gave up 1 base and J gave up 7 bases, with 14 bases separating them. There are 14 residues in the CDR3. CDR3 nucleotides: TGTGCCAGCTCACCACAATTAGGGGCTAATGAGCAGTACTTC. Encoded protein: CASSPQLGANEQYF. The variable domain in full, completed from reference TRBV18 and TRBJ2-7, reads NAGVMQNPRHLVRRRGQEARLRCSPMKGHSHVYWYRQLPEEGLKFMVYLQKENIIDESGMPKERFSAEFPKEGPSILRIQQVVRGDSAAYFCASSPQLGANEQYFGPGTRLTVT.

For the CDR3, the DNA is TGTGCCAGCAGCCACTCGAGCATAACAGATACGCAGTATTTT. Its protein product is CASSHSSITDTQYF. The V gene is TRBV7-2, the J gene TRBJ2-3; D call uncertain. The CDR3 totals 14 residues. Germline lookup yields CDR1 SGHTA and CDR2 FQGNSA. Trimming stripped 5 bases from V and 3 bases from J, with 12 bases between.

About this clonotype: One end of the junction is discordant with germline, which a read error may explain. The CDR3 region has the DNA TGTGCCAGCGGTTTAAGAGCGGGGCCACCAGAAGCCAAAAACATTCAGTACTTC. It translates to CASGLRAGPPEAKNIQYF. This chain uses TRBV12-3 or TRBV12-4 with TRBJ2-4; 7 bases agree with TRBD2. The CDR3 runs 18 residues.

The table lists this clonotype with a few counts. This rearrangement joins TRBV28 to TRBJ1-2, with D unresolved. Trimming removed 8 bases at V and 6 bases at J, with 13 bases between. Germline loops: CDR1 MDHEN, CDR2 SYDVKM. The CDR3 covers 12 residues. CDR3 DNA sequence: TGTGCCAGCCTTGGCCTACATGATGGCTACACCTTC. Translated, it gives CASLGLHDGYTF.

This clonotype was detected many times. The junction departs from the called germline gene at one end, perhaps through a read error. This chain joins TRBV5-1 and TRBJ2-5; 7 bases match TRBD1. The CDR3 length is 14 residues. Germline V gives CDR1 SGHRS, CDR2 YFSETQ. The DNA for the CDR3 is TGTGCCAGCAGCTTAGGGACAGCGAAAGAGACCCAGTACTTC. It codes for CASSLGTAKETQYF. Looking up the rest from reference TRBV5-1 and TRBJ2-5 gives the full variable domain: KAGVTQTPRYLIKTRGQQVTLSCSPISGHRSVSWYQQTPGQGLQFLFEYFSETQRNKGNFPGRFSGRQFSNSRSEMNVSTLELGDSALYLCASSLGTAKETQYFGPGTRLLVL.

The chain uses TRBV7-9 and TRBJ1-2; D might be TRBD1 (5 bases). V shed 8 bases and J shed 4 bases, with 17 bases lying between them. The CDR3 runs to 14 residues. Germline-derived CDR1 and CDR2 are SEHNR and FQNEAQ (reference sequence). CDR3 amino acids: CASLQSRDGYGYTF. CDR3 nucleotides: TGTGCCAGCCTGCAATCCCGGGACGGCTATGGCTACACCTTC. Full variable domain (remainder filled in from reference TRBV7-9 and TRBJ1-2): DTGVSQNPRHKITKRGQNVTFRCDPISEHNRLYWYRQTLGQGPEFLTYFQNEAQLEKSRLLSDRFSAERPKGSFSTLEIQRTEQGDSAMYLCASLQSRDGYGYTFGSGTRLTVV.

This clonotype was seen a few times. CDR3 sequence: CASSQDLGQGARKNTEAFF. In DNA, the CDR3 is TGCGCCAGCAGCCAAGATCTAGGACAGGGGGCTAGGAAGAACACTGAAGCTTTCTTT. The J gene is TRBJ1-1, the V gene TRBV4-3; 11 nucleotides agree with TRBD1. The CDR3 runs to 19 residues. Germline V gene data show CDR1 as LGHNA and CDR2 as YSLEER. Unmatched junction bases numbered 10, after V lost 0 bases and J lost 1 base.